This T cell receptor beta chain was observed in a study of cytomegalovirus exposure and HLA in healthy donors. CDR1 is MGHRA, CDR2 YSYEKL, per germline. The CDR3 consists of 16 residues. With 6 bases clipped from V and 1 base from J, the junction kept 8 bases outside the gene matches. This clone turned up a few times. No antigen is known for it. Regarding the study as a whole: Using a false discovery rate of 0.05, a later analysis showed that about 16,000 TCR beta sequences were associated with HLA alleles. Rarity characterized most TCR sequences, yet some public TCRs appeared in many donors. In an earlier analysis, in under 700 donors, most V segments appeared productive either ~90% or ~30% of the time. It was reportedly the case that the classifier diagnosed cytomegalovirus status with high specificity and sensitivity.

60 Vbeta and 13 Jbeta primers were used in PCR. Data came from immunoSEQ multiplex PCR; TCRdb stores just in-frame clones and leaves some out. Of approximately 150,000 clones in the sample, around a tenth were seen once. The J gene is TRBJ2-2, the V gene TRBV4-1; 7 bases agree with TRBD2. The TCR sequence derives from a male donor in good health and CMV-seronegative. The sample consisted of PBMCs. The CDR3 DNA reads as TGCGCCAGCAGGCGGACGGGACTATTGAACACCGGGGAGCTGTTTTTT. Protein product: CASRRTGLLNTGELFF.